This entry lists 15 T cell receptor beta chains sequenced from one sample in a study of human T cells and chemical hapten exposure. In TCRdb, the RACE reads were re-called with MiXCR into one record per CDR3 protein. The top ten clones hold approximately 2.9% of a sample with some 90,000 distinct CDR3 sequences, approximately 9% of them seen once. Documented time point: healthy volunteer bleed at 2 weeks. Unfractionated whole blood yielded total RNA. Sequenced input: whole blood. The receptors derive from a female donor in good health. Some clones in this sample may be carry-over from other donors' samples.

This clonotype occurred a few times. The chain carries TRBV29-1 and TRBJ2-3, with 13 nucleotides matching TRBD2. The CDR3 is 15 residues long. CDR1 and CDR2 from the germline V gene are SQVTM and ANQGSEA. Losses at the gene ends were 7 bases for V and 4 bases for J; bases not matched to a gene: 8. The CDR3 reads CSARTSGSVADTQYF. For the CDR3, the DNA is TGCAGCGCCCGGACTAGCGGGAGTGTCGCAGATACGCAGTATTTT.

The table lists this clonotype with a few counts. The chain is built from TRBV7-2 and TRBJ1-1; D gene uncertain. CDR1 is SGHTA, CDR2 FQGNSA, per germline. Trimming shortened V by 4 bases and J by 13 bases, and 19 bases separated the two germline ends. CDR3 size: 13 residues. Here the CDR3 DNA reads TGTGCCAGCAGCTCTCCCGGAGCGGCCGATGATTTCTTT. This codes for CASSSPGAADDFF.

The chain has TRBV20-1 and TRBJ1-2; D is unresolved. Trimming removed 5 bases from V and 4 bases from J, with 14 bases in between. Germline CDR1 DFQATT, CDR2 SNEGSKA (reference sequence). This CDR3 has 13 amino acids. CDR3 loop: CSAFVRGGYGYTF. In DNA, the CDR3 is TGCAGTGCTTTTGTACGGGGTGGCTATGGCTACACCTTC.

This clonotype has only a few counts. The chain links TRBV5-1 to TRBJ1-5; D is unclear. Germline V gene data show CDR1 as SGHRS and CDR2 as YFSETQ. Between the trimmed V and J ends, which lost 4 bases and 5 bases, there was a span of 16 bases. The CDR3 consists of 15 residues. The chain's CDR3 is CASSHGVGDDQPQHF. Here the CDR3 DNA reads TGCGCCAGCAGCCACGGGGTGGGAGACGATCAGCCCCAGCATTTT. The full variable domain, its missing parts supplied by reference TRBV5-1 and TRBJ1-5, is KAGVTQTPRYLIKTRGQQVTLSCSPISGHRSVSWYQQTPGQGLQFLFEYFSETQRNKGNFPGRFSGRQFSNSRSEMNVSTLELGDSALYLCASSHGVGDDQPQHFGDGTRLSIL.

This clonotype was observed many times. The rearrangement joins TRBV6-6 to TRBJ1-5, with TRBD1 matching 7 bases. CDR1 is MNHNY, CDR2 SVGAGI, per germline (reference sequence). V lost 6 bases to trimming and J lost 1 base; unmatched junction nucleotides: 9. CDR3 length: 16 residues. This chain's CDR3 is CASRPGTVPSNQPQHF. The CDR3 nucleotides are TGTGCCAGCAGACCCGGGACAGTACCAAGCAATCAGCCCCAGCATTTT.

The chain combines TRBV14 with TRBJ2-3; 12 positions agree with TRBD1. Germline V CDR1 and CDR2: SGHDN, FVKESK. The CDR3 length is 18 residues. The trim removed 4 bases at V and 6 bases at J, leaving 14 bases unmatched. The CDR3 reads CASSPLTGQGAARDTQYF. In nucleotides, the CDR3 is TGTGCCAGCAGCCCCCTTACGGGACAGGGGGCCGCGAGGGATACGCAGTATTTT.

The chain couples TRBV28 to TRBJ2-5; 11 bases are a match to TRBD2. With V trimmed by 8 bases and J by 5 bases, 4 bases remained unmatched. This CDR3 has 13 residues. From germline, CDR1 is MDHEN and CDR2 SYDVKM. The CDR3 spells CASVAGGHETQYF. CDR3 nucleotide sequence: TGTGCCAGCGTAGCGGGAGGGCATGAGACCCAGTACTTC.

This clonotype was counted only a few times. The gene calls are TRBV20-1 and TRBJ1-6; no clear D. V was shortened by 5 bases and J by 6 bases, with 20 bases between the two germline ends. Germline values: CDR1 DFQATT, CDR2 SNEGSKA (reference sequence). The CDR3 is made up of 16 amino acids. CDR3 in DNA: TGCAGTGCTCGCCGAGGGTCAGCTACCTTTAATTCACCCCTCCACTTT. Its translation is CSARRGSATFNSPLHF.

This clonotype has only a few counts. The chain uses TRBV29-1 and TRBJ2-5; weak D call: TRBD2 (5 bases). Looked up from germline, CDR1 is SQVTM and CDR2 is ANQGSEA. CDR3 length equals 13 residues. V shed 4 bases and J shed 3 bases, with 12 bases lying between them. In nucleotides, the CDR3 is TGCAGCGTTGCGTCGCCAGCGGAAGAGACCCAGTACTTC. Its translation: CSVASPAEETQYF.

This clonotype was observed a handful of times. This chain joins TRBV9 and TRBJ2-7, with TRBD2 matching 11 bases. The CDR3 contains 15 residues. Trimming took 4 bases from V and 7 from J; bases not matched to a gene: 10. Germline V gene lookup returns CDR1 SGDLS and CDR2 YYNGEE. The CDR3 DNA sequence: TGTGCCAGCAGCCCCCCCGGGACTAGCGGCTTGGAGCAGTACTTC. Its translation is CASSPPGTSGLEQYF.

This clonotype was seen ten or more times. The V gene is TRBV27, the J gene TRBJ2-4; D gene unclear. V was pared by 5 bases and J by 5 bases, with 16 bases between. CDR3 length: 15 amino acids. Germline V gene lookup returns CDR1 MNHEY and CDR2 SMNVEV (reference sequence). CDR3 amino acids: CASSPHRVRENIQYF. Here the CDR3 DNA reads TGTGCCAGCAGTCCACACCGCGTACGGGAAAACATTCAGTACTTC.

This clonotype occurred many times. This rearrangement joins TRBV29-1 to TRBJ1-5; 7 bases line up with TRBD1. The V gene end was trimmed by 6 bases and the J gene end by 3 bases; junction bases not matched to a gene: 5. Looked up from germline, CDR1 is SQVTM and CDR2 is ANQGSEA. CDR3 length equals 13 residues. The CDR3 region is CSVWDSVNQPQHF. CDR3 DNA sequence: TGCAGCGTATGGGACAGCGTCAATCAGCCCCAGCATTTT.

This clonotype was seen at least ten times. The rearrangement uses TRBV28 and TRBJ2-7, with TRBD1 as a possible D gene (5 bases). Germline assignment: CDR1 MDHEN and CDR2 SYDVKM. Trimming pared 2 bases from V and 3 bases from J, leaving 11 bases between. The CDR3 consists of 14 residues. The CDR3, as DNA: TGTGCCAGCAGTTTACCAGGGCCTGGCTACGAGCAGTACTTC. Translation gives CASSLPGPGYEQYF.

This clonotype was recorded many times. The rearrangement joins TRBV7-2 to TRBJ2-5, with 14 bases lining up with TRBD2. The CDR3 totals 14 residues. Germline V lookup: CDR1 SGHTA, CDR2 FQGNSA. The junction had 9 bases not matched to a gene; V was cut back by 5 bases and J by 13 bases. The CDR3 here is CASSVGTSGSFLYF. As DNA, the CDR3 is TGTGCCAGCAGCGTCGGGACTAGCGGGAGCTTTCTGTACTTC.

This clonotype showed up just a few times. The V gene is TRBV12-3 or TRBV12-4, the J gene TRBJ2-4; 9 bases map to TRBD1. The ends lost 5 bases at V and 8 bases at J; junction bases unmatched: 13. The CDR3 contains 16 residues. CDR3 residues: CASSLGPGTGRDIQYF. In DNA form, the CDR3 reads TGTGCCAGCAGTCTCGGCCCGGGGACAGGGCGGGACATTCAGTACTTC.